This T cell receptor beta chain appears in the sequencing data of a study of regulatory T cells in long-lasting Graves disease. General study findings and limits: The number of shared public clonotypes was higher in persistent patients (fewer than 3,000) than new patients (966).

This clonotype was counted at least ten times. The antigen remains unidentified. The CDR3 is 15 amino acids. Germline V gene lookup returns CDR1 DFQATT and CDR2 SNEGSKA (reference sequence). V gave up 2 bases and J gave up 6 bases, with 16 bases separating them. HTBI primers from iRepertoire and Arm-PCR of CDR3 regions yielded the TCR beta libraries. TCRdb called the multiplex PCR reads again in MiXCR, with one record for every CDR3 protein. The table records roughly 500,000 distinct CDR3 sequences, around 13% of them present only once. The time point is: newly diagnosed GD, antithyroid drugs for less than 3 months. PBMC RNA served as the TCR library source. Patients of an endocrinology department in Xi'an, China, were included. These data are also associated with another study on T cells in Graves' hyperthyroidism and ophthalmopathy.

The sample in question was peripheral blood mononuclear cells (PBMCs), obtained at new diagnosis, from a patient treated with antithyroid drugs. This chain joins TRBV20-1 and TRBJ1-4, with a weak D call TRBD1 (6 bases). This clonotype originated in a woman in her thirties with Graves disease. CDR3 nucleotides: TGCAGTGCTAGAAGGGGGGTTAGCGGCGATGAAAAACTGTTTTTT. Translated: CSARRGVSGDEKLFF.